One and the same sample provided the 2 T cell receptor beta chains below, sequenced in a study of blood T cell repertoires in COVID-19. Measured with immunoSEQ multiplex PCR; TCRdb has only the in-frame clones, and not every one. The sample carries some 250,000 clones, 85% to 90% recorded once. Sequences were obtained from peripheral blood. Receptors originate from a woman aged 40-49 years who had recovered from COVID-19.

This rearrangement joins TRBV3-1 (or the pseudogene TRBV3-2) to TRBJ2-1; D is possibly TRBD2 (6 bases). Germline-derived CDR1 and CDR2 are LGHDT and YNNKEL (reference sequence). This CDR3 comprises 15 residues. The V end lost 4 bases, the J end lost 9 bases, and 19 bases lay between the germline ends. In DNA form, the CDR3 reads TGTGCCAGCAGCCCTAGGACCCCGCGGGGCGGTGAGCAGTTCTTC. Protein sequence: CASSPRTPRGGEQFF.

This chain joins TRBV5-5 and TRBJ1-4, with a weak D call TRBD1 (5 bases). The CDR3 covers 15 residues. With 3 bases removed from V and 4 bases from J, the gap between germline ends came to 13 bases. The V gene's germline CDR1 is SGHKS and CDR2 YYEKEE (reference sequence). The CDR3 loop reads CASSWGGVDNEKLFF. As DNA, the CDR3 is TGTGCCAGCAGCTGGGGAGGGGTTGATAATGAAAAACTGTTTTTT.